This TCR beta chain was captured in a study of cytomegalovirus exposure and HLA in healthy donors. Clones were sequenced by immunoSEQ multiplex PCR, and TCRdb holds only the in-frame ones, with some missing. The profile shows about 73,000 clones, roughly 95% of them singletons. CDR1 is MNHNY, CDR2 SVGAGI, per germline (reference sequence). The CDR3 is 16 residues long. After removal of 5 bases from V and 7 bases from J, the junction contained 12 bases not matched to a gene. The specimen was PBMCs. This TCR came from a man between 18 and 35 years old in good health and CMV-seronegative. The chain uses TRBV6-6 and TRBJ1-5; 9 bases agree with TRBD1. In nucleotides, the CDR3 is TGTGCCAGCAGTGCCCGGGACAGGGTCGTGGGGCAGCCCCAGCATTTT. This translates into CASSARDRVVGQPQHF.